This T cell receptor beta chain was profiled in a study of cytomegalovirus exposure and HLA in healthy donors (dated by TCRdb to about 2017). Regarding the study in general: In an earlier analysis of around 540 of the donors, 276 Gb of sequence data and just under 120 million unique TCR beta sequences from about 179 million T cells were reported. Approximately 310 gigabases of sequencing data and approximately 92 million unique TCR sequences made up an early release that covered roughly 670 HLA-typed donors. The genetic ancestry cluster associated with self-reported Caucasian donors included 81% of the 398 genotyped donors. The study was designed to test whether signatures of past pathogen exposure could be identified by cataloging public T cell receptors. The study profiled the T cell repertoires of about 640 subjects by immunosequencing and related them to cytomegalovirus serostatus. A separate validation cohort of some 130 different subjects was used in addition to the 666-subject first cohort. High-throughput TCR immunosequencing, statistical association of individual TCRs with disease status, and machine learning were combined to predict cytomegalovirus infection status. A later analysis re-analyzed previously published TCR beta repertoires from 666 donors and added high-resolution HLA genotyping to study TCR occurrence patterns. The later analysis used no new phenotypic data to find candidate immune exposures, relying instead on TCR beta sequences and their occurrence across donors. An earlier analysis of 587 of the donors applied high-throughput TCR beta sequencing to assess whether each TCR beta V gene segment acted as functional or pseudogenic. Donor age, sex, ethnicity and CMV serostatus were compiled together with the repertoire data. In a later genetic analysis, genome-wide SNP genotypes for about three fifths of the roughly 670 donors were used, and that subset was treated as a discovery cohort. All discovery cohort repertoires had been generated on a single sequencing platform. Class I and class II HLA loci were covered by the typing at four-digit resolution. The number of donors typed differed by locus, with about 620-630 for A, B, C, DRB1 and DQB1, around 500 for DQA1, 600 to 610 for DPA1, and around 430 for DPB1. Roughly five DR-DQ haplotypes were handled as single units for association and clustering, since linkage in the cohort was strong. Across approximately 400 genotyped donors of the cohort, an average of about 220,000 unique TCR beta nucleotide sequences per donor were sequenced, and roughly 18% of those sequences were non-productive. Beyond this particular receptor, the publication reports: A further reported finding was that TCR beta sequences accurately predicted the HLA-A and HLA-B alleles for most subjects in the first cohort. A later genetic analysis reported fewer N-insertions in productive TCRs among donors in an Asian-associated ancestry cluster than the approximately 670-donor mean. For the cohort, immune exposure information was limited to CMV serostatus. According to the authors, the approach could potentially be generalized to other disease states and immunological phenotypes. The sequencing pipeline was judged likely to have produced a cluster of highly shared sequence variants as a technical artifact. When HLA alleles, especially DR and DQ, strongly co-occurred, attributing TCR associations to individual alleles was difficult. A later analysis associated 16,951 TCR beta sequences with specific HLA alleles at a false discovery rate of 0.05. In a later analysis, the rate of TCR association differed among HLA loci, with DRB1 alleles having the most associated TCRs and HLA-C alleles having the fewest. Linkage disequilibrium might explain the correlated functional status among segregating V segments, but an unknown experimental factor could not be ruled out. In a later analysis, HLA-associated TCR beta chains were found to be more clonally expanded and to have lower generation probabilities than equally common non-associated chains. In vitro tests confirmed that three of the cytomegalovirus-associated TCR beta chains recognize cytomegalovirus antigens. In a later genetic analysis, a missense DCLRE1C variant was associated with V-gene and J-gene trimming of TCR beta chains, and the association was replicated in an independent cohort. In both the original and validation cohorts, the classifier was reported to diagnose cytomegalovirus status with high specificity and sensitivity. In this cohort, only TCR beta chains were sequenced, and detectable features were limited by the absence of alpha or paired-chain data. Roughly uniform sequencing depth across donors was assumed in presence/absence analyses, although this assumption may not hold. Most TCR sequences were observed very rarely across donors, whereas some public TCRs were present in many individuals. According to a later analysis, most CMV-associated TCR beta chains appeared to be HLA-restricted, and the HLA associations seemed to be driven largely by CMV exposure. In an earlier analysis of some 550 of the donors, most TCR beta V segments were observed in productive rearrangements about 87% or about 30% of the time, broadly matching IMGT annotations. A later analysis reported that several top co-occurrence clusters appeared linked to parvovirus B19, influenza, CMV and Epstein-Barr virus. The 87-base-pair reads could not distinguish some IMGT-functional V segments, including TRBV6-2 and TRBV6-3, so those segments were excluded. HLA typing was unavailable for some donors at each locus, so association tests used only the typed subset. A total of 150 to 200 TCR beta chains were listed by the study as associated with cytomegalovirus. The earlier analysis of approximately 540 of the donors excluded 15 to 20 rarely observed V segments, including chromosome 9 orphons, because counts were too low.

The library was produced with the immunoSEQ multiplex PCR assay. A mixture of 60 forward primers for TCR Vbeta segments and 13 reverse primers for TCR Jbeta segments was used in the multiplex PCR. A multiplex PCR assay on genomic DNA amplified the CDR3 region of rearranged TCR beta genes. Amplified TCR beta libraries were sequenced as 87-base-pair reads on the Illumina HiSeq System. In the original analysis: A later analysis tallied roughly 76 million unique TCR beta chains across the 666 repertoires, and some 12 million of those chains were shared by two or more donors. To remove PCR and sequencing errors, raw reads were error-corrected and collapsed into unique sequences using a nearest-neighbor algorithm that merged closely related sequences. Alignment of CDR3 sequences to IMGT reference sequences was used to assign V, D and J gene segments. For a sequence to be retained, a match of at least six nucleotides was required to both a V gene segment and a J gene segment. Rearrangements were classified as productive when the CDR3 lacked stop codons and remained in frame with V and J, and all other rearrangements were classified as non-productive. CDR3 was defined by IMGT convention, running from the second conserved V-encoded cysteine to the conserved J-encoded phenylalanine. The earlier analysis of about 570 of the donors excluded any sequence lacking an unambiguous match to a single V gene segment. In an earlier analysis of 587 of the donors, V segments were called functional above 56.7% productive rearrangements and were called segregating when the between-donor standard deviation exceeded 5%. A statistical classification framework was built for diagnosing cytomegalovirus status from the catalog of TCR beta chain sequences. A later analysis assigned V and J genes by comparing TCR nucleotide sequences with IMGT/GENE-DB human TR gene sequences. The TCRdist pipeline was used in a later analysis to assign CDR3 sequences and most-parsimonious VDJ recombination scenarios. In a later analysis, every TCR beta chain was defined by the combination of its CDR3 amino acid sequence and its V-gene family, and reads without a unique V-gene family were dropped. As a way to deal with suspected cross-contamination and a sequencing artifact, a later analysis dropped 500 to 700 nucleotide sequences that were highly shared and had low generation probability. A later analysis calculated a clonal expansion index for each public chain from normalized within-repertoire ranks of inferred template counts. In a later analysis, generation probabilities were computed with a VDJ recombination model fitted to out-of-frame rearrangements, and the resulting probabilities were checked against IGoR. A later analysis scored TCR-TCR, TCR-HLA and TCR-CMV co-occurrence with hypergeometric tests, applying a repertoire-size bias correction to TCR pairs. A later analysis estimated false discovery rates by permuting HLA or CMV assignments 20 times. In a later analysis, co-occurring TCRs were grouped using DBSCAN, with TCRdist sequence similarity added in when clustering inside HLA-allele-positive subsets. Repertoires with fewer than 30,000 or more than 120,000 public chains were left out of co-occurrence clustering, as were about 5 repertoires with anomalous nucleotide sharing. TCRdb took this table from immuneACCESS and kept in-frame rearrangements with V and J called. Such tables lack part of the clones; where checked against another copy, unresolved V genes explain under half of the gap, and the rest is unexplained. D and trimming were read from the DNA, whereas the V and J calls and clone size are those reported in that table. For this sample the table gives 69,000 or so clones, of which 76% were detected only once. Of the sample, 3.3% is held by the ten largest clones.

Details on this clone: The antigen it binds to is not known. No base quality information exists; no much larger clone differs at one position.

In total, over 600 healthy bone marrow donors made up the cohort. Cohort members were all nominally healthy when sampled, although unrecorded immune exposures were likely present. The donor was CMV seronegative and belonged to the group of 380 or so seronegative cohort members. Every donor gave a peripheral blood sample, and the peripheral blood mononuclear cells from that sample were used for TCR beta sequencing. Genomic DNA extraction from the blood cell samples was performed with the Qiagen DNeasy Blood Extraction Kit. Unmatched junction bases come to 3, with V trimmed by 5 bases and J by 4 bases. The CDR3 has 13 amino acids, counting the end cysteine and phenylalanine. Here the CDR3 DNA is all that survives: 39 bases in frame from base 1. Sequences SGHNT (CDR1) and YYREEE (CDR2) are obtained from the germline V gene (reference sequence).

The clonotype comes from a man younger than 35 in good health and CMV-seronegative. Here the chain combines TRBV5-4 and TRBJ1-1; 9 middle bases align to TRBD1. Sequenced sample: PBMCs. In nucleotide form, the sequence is TGTGCCAGCAGGGGGACAGGGCGCACTGAAGCTTTCTTT. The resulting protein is CASRGTGRTEAFF.